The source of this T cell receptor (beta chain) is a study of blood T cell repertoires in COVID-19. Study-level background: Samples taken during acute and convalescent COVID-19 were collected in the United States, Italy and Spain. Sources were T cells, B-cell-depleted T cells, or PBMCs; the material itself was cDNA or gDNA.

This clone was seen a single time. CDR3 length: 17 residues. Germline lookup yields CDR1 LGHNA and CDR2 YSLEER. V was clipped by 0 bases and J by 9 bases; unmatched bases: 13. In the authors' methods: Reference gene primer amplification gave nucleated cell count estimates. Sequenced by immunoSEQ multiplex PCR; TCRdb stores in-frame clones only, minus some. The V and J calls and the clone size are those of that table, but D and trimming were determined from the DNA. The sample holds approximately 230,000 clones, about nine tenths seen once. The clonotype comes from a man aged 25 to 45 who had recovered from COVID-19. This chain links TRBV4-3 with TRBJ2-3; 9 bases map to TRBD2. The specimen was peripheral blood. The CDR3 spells CASSQDLSSGGRPTQYF. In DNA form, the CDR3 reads TGCGCCAGCAGCCAAGATCTCAGTAGCGGGGGCCGACCGACGCAGTATTTT.